This entry features one T cell receptor (beta chain) sequence. Per the original data handling: The assay estimated nucleated cells by amplifying reference gene primers. Generated by immunoSEQ multiplex PCR, the TCRdb table keeps only in-frame clones and is missing some. V and J calls and clone size follow that table, whereas D and trimming were derived from the DNA. The repertoire holds more than 45,000 clones, with about 89% as singletons. The data were obtained in a study of blood T cell repertoires in COVID-19. Study-wide background: The cDNA or gDNA used as material had been derived from T cells, B-cell-depleted T cells, or PBMCs.

The V segment lost 3 bases and the J segment 4 bases; nucleotides outside the gene matches: 10. The CDR3 sequence is 16 residues long. Germline values: CDR1 DFQATT, CDR2 SNEGSKA (reference sequence). The specimen sequenced was peripheral blood. The chain employs TRBV20-1 and TRBJ2-5; 11 nucleotides agree with TRBD2. This receptor was obtained from a man in his 60s with active or convalescent COVID-19. The CDR3 DNA is TGCAGTGCTAGTCCGGCTAGCGGGGGGCAGGTAGAGACCCAGTACTTC. Translated, it gives CSASPASGGQVETQYF.